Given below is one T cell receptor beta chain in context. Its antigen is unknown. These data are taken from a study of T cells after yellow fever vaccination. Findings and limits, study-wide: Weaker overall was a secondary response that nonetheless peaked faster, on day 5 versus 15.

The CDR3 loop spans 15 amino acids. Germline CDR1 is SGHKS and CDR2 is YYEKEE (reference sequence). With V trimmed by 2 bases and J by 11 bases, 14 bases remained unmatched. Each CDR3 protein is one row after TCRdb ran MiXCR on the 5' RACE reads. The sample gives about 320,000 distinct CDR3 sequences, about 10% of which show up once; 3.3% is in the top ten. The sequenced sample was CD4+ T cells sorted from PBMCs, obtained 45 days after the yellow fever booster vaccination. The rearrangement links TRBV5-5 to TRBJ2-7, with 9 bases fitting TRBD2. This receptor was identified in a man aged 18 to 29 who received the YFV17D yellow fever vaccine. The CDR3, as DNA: TGTGCCAGCAGCTTTCAAGCACTAGCGGGCCTCGGGGAGTACGTC. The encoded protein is CASSFQALAGLGEYV.